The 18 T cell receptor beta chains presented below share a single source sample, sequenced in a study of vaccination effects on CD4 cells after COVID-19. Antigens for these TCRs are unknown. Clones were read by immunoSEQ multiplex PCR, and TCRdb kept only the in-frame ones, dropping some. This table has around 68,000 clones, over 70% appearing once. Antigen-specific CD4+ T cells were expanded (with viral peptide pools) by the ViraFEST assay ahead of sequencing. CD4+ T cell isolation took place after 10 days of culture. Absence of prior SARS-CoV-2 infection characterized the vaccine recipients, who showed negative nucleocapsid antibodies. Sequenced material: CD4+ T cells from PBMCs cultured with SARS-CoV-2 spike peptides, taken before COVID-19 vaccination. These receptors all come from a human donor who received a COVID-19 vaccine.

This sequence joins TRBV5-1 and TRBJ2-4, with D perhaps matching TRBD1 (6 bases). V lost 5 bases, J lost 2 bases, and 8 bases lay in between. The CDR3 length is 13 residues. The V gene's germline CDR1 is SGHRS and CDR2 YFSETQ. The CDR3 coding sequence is TGCGCCAGCAGACAGGGTTCCAAAAACATTCAGTACTTC. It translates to CASRQGSKNIQYF.

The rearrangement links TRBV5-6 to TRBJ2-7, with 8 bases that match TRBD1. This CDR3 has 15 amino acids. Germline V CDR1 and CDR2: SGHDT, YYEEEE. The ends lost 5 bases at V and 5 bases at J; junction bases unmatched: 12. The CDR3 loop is CASRGLTGARDEQYV. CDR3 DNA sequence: TGTGCCAGCAGAGGATTGACAGGGGCCCGTGACGAGCAGTACGTC.

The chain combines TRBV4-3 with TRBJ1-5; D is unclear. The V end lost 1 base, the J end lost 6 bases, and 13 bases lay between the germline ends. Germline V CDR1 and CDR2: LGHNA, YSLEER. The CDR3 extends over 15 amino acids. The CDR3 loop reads CASSQGTNPGQPQHF. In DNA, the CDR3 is TGCGCCAGCAGCCAAGGGACTAATCCCGGTCAGCCCCAGCATTTT.

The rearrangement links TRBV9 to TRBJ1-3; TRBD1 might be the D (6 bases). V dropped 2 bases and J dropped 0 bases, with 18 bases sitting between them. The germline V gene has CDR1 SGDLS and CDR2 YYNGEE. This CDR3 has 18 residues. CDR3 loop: CASSVGTRQAISGNTIYF. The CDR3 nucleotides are TGTGCCAGCAGCGTTGGGACGAGACAGGCCATCTCTGGAAACACCATATATTTT.

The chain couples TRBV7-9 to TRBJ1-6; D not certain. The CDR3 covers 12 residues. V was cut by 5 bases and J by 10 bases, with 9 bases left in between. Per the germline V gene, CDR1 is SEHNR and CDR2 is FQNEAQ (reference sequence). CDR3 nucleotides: TGTGCCAGCAGCCTCCCCCCCTCACCCCTCCACTTT. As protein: CASSLPPSPLHF.

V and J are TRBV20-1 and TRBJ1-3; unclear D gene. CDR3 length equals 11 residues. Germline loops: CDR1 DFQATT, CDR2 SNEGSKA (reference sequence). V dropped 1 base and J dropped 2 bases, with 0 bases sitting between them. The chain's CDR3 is CSARAGNTIYF. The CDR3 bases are TGCAGTGCTAGAGCTGGAAACACCATATATTTT.

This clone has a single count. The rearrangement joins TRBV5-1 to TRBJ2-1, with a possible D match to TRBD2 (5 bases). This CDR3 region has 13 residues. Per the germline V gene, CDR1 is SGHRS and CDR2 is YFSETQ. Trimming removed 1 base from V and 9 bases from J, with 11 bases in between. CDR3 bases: TGCGCCAGCAGCTTGTACCTAGCTGGTGAGCAGTTCTTC. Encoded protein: CASSLYLAGEQFF.

The CDR3 DNA reads TGTGCCAGCAGTCGTTTACGGGGAGGTGAAAAACTGTTTTTT. Residues: CASSRLRGGEKLFF. V usage is TRBV6-5 and J usage is TRBJ1-4; D call uncertain. Between the trimmed V and J ends, which lost 5 bases and 7 bases, there was a span of 14 bases. Germline CDR1 and CDR2: MNHEY and SVGAGI. This CDR3 is 14 amino acids long.

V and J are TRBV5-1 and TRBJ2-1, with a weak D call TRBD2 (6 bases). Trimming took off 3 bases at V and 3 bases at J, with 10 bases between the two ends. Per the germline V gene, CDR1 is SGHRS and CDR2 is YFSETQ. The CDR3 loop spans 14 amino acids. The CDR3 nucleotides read TGCGCCAGCAGCTCGGGGGAGTACTACAATGAGCAGTTCTTC. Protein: CASSSGEYYNEQFF.

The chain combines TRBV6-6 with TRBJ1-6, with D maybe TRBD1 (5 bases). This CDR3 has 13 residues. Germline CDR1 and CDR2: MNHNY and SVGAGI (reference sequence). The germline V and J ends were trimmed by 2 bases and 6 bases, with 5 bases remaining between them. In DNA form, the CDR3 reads TGTGCCAGCAGTTACGACAGTAATTCACCCCTCCACTTT. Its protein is CASSYDSNSPLHF.

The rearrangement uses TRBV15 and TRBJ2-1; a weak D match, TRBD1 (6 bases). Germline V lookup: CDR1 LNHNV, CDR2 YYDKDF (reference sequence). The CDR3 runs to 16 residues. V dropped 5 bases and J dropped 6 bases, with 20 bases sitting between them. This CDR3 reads CATSVRGTGLGNEQFF. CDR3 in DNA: TGTGCCACCAGCGTTCGAGGAACAGGGTTGGGCAATGAGCAGTTCTTC.

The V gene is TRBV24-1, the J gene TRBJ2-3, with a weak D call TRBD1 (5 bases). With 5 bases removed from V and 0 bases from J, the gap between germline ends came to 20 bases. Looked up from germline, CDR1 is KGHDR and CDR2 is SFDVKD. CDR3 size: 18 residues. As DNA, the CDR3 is TGTGCCACCAGTGTCTCCGGGTCGGGTAGGGGAAGCACAGATACGCAGTATTTT. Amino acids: CATSVSGSGRGSTDTQYF.

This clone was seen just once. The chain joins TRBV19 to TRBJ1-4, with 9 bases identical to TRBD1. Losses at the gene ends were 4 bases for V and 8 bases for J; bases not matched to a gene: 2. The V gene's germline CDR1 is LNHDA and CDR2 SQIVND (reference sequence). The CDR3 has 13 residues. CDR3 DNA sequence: TGTGCCAGTAGTAGGGGACAGGGAGAAAAACTGTTTTTT. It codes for CASSRGQGEKLFF.

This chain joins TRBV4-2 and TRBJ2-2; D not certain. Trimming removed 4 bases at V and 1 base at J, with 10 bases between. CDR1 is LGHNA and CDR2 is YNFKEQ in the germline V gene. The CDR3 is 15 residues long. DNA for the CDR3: TGTGCCAGCAGCCCCCGGGCCGAGAACACCGGGGAGCTGTTTTTT. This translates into CASSPRAENTGELFF.

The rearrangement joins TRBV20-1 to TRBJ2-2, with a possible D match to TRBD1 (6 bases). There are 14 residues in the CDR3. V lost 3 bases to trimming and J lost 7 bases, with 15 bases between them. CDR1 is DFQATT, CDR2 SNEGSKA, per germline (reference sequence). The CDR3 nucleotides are TGCAGTGCTAGTTTGGGGGCCGCGAGCGGGGAGCTGTTTTTT. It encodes CSASLGAASGELFF.

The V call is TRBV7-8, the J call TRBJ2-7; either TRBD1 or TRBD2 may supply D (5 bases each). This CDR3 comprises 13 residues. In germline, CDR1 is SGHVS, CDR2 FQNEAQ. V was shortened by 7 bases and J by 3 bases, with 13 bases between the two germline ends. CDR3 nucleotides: TGTGCCAGCATCCGGGACGGAATCTACGAGCAGTACGTC. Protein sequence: CASIRDGIYEQYV.

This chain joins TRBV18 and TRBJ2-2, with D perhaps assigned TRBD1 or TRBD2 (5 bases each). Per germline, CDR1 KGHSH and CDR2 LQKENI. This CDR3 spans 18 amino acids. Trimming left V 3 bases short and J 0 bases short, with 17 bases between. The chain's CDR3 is CASSPLGPGRTNTGELFF. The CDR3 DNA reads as TGTGCCAGCTCACCTCTTGGCCCGGGACGGACGAACACCGGGGAGCTGTTTTTT.

CDR3 nucleotide sequence: TGTGCCAGCAGTTCAGAATACAGGGACAGGGGGCACAATGAGCAGTTCTTC. It is translated as CASSSEYRDRGHNEQFF. V is TRBV5-5 and J is TRBJ2-1; 12 bases are shared with TRBD1. There are 17 residues in the CDR3. Germline trimming cut 5 bases from V and 5 bases from J; bases unmatched to any gene: 11. Germline CDR1 is SGHKS and CDR2 is YYEKEE (reference sequence).